This TCR beta chain was sequenced for a study of T cells in Graves' hyperthyroidism and ophthalmopathy. The study's findings and limits: Separating ophthalmopathy from stable hyperthyroidism was achieved by a 13 V-J model.

Amplification of TCR beta CDR3 regions used RNA as the template. The primer set for the first-round RT-PCR of the TCR CDR3 was HTBI. TCRdb itself ran the multiplex PCR reads through MiXCR, one entry per CDR3 protein. This sample carries about 700,000 distinct CDR3 sequences, about 14% of them seen once, and the ten largest clones take about 9.4%. Note on this clonotype: Its target is not known.

PBMCs came from 9 to 10 ml fresh peripheral blood. The CDR3 has 17 amino acids. Trimming took 5 bases from V and 7 from J, leaving 24 bases between them. Germline loops: CDR1 PRHDT, CDR2 FYEKMQ (reference sequence). V usage is TRBV13 and J usage is TRBJ1-5, with D possibly TRBD1 on 6 matching bases. Sequencing was carried out using blood. This sequence was found in a young woman with Graves' hyperthyroidism. CDR3 sequence reads: CASSPGWWAGAHQPQHF. The CDR3 DNA sequence: TGTGCCAGCAGCCCGGGTTGGTGGGCAGGGGCCCACCAGCCCCAGCATTTT. Variable domain in full (rest from reference TRBV13 and TRBJ1-5): AAGVIQSPRHLIKEKRETATLKCYPIPRHDTVYWYQQGPGQDPQFLISFYEKMQSDKGSIPDRFSAQQFSDYHSELNMSSLELGDSALYFCASSPGWWAGAHQPQHFGDGTRLSIL.